One and the same sample provided the 29 T cell receptor beta chains below, sequenced in a study of blood T cell repertoires in COVID-19. The table came from immunoSEQ multiplex PCR; TCRdb's copy has only in-frame clones and leaves some out. This sample has over 25,000 clones, with approximately 80% found just once. The specimen sequenced was peripheral blood. The receptors were gathered from an elderly woman with acute or convalescent COVID-19.

The chain combines TRBV5-4 with TRBJ2-5, with 9 bases fitting TRBD2. This CDR3 region has 16 residues. The germline V gene has CDR1 SGHNT and CDR2 YYREEE (reference sequence). After removal of 1 base from V and 5 bases from J, the junction contained 9 bases not matched to a gene. As DNA, the CDR3 is TGTGCCAGCAGCTTGTCTAGCGGGGCTAAGACGGAGACCCAGTACTTC. Translated, it gives CASSLSSGAKTETQYF.

The count of this clone is one. The rearrangement links TRBV6-5 to TRBJ2-1, with 11 bases lining up with TRBD2. Germline V gene lookup returns CDR1 MNHEY and CDR2 SVGAGI. The V and J ends lost 8 bases and 6 bases, in that order; junction bases with no gene match: 6. This CDR3 has 14 amino acids. This chain's CDR3 is CASDFLAGGNEQFF. CDR3 in DNA: TGTGCCAGCGACTTCCTAGCGGGGGGCAATGAGCAGTTCTTC.

V and J are TRBV2 and TRBJ2-5; possible D gene TRBD1, 5 bases. The germline V gene has CDR1 SNHLY and CDR2 FYNNEI. The germline V and J ends were trimmed by 4 bases and 2 bases, with 11 bases remaining between them. The CDR3 length is 14 residues. The CDR3 coding sequence is TGTGCCAGCAGTGCAGGGATGGGACAAGAGACCCAGTACTTC. Encoded protein: CASSAGMGQETQYF. The variable domain in full, completed from reference TRBV2 and TRBJ2-5, reads EPEVTQTPSHQVTQMGQEVILRCVPISNHLYFYWYRQILGQKVEFLVSFYNNEISEKSEIFDDQFSVERPDGSNFTLKIRSTKLEDSAMYFCASSAGMGQETQYFGPGTRLLVL.

The chain links TRBV7-2 to TRBJ2-6, with 11 bases aligning to TRBD1. Germline V gene sequence: CDR1 SGHTA, CDR2 FQGNSA. The CDR3 contains 18 residues. V shed 4 bases, J shed 3 bases, and the junction held 8 bases outside the gene matches. The CDR3 protein is CASSSGTGGLFGANVLTF. The CDR3, as DNA: TGTGCCAGCAGCTCGGGGACAGGGGGGCTTTTTGGGGCCAACGTCCTGACTTTC.

The chain uses TRBV19 and TRBJ2-1; 8 bases are shared with TRBD2. The length of the CDR3 is 16 residues. V was clipped by 5 bases and J by 0 bases; unmatched bases: 6. Germline V gene lookup returns CDR1 LNHDA and CDR2 SQIVND (reference sequence). The CDR3 nucleotides read TGTGCCAGTAGTGTAGCGGGATGGAGCTCCTACAATGAGCAGTTCTTC. Encoded protein: CASSVAGWSSYNEQFF.

The CDR3 protein is CASSLVGETQYF. The CDR3 DNA sequence: TGTGCCAGCAGCTTGGTCGGGGAGACCCAGTACTTC. This rearrangement joins TRBV5-4 to TRBJ2-5; D unresolved. With 0 bases removed from V and 5 bases from J, the gap between germline ends came to 5 bases. Germline V gives CDR1 SGHNT, CDR2 YYREEE (reference sequence). The CDR3 length is 12 residues.

The rearrangement links TRBV5-1 to TRBJ2-6; D is possibly TRBD1 (5 bases). The V end was cut by 0 bases, the J end by 1 base, with 14 bases between. CDR3 size: 18 residues. Per the germline V gene, CDR1 is SGHRS and CDR2 is YFSETQ. The CDR3 DNA reads TGCGCCAGCAGCTTGGATTGGGGCGCAGGATCTGGGGCCAACGTCCTGACTTTC. Amino acid sequence: CASSLDWGAGSGANVLTF.

In this sample, this clone turned up a few times. CDR3 DNA: TGTGCCAGCACTAGCGGGGGCACAGATACGCAGTATTTT. This translates into CASTSGGTDTQYF. The chain employs TRBV27 and TRBJ2-3; 9 positions agree with TRBD2. J gave up 1 base and V 7 bases, and 0 bases lay outside the gene matches. The germline V gene has CDR1 MNHEY and CDR2 SMNVEV (reference sequence). This CDR3 spans 13 amino acids.

The CDR3 DNA is TGCAGCGTTGGAGACATTCAGCCCCAGCATTTT. Encoded protein: CSVGDIQPQHF. The rearrangement links TRBV29-1 to TRBJ1-5; D gene ambiguous. CDR1 and CDR2 from the germline V gene are SQVTM and ANQGSEA. The ends were cut back, 4 bases at V and 6 bases at J, with 7 bases in the middle. This CDR3 has 11 amino acids.

The rearrangement links TRBV27 to TRBJ2-7; a weak D match, TRBD2 (6 bases). CDR3 length equals 14 residues. CDR1 and CDR2 (germline): MNHEY, SMNVEV (reference sequence). The V end lost 2 bases, the J end lost 2 bases, and 10 bases lay between the germline ends. CDR3 amino acids: CASSLNSGAYEQYF. The CDR3 coding sequence is TGTGCCAGCAGTTTAAATTCGGGGGCCTACGAGCAGTACTTC.

The chain has TRBV29-1 and TRBJ1-2; the D gene is possibly TRBD1 (5 bases). Germline CDR1 reads SQVTM; CDR2 reads ANQGSEA. V was clipped by 5 bases and J by 8 bases, with 15 bases between them. The CDR3 is made up of 12 amino acids. CDR3 DNA sequence: TGCAGCGTTTGGGGGGGACCCGTAGGCTACACCTTC. It is translated as CSVWGGPVGYTF.

This chain links TRBV30 with TRBJ1-5, with a possible D match to TRBD1 (5 bases). V was pared by 2 bases and J by 3 bases, with 11 bases between. Germline lookup yields CDR1 GTSNPN and CDR2 SVGIG (reference sequence). The CDR3 length is 14 residues. This CDR3 reads CAWSPDSSNQPQHF. The CDR3 coding sequence is TGTGCCTGGAGTCCAGACAGCTCCAATCAGCCCCAGCATTTT.

V is TRBV19 and J is TRBJ1-2, with unresolved D. The CDR3 contains 13 residues. CDR1 is LNHDA, CDR2 SQIVND, per germline (reference sequence). V was pared by 4 bases and J by 0 bases, with 6 bases between. The DNA of the CDR3 is TGTGCCAGTAGTAGAGGGACTAACTATGGCTACACCTTC. Its protein product is CASSRGTNYGYTF.

The chain joins TRBV27 to TRBJ2-7; 7 bases fit TRBD2. This CDR3 is 14 amino acids long. The V and J ends lost 5 bases and 2 bases, in that order; junction bases with no gene match: 6. CDR1 MNHEY and CDR2 SMNVEV come from the germline V gene (reference sequence). The CDR3 region is CASSPWGGAYEQYF. CDR3 DNA sequence: TGTGCCAGCAGTCCCTGGGGGGGGGCCTACGAGCAGTACTTC.

This clone was found a few times. The chain couples TRBV14 to TRBJ2-5, with 9 bases lining up with TRBD2. J lost 5 bases, V lost 5 bases, and 6 bases had no gene match. The germline gives CDR1 SGHDN, CDR2 FVKESK. There are 14 residues in the CDR3. For the CDR3, the DNA is TGTGCCAGCAGCTTGCGGGGGGGCCGCGAGACCCAGTACTTC. Translating it yields CASSLRGGRETQYF.

The CDR3 DNA sequence: TGTGCCAGCAGTTATAGAGGGACAGGGATTACCGGGGAGCTGTTTTTT. Translating gives CASSYRGTGITGELFF. The rearrangement uses TRBV6-5 and TRBJ2-2, with 9 bases matching TRBD1. The CDR3 sequence is 16 residues long. Germline CDR1 reads MNHEY; CDR2 reads SVGAGI. Trimming took 3 bases from V and 5 from J; bases not matched to a gene: 7.

The CDR3 region has the DNA TGCGCCAGCAGCCAAGGCGGAGAAGAGACCCAGTACTTC. Translated: CASSQGGEETQYF. This chain links TRBV4-1 with TRBJ2-5; the D is unclear. The CDR3 length is 13 residues. V lost 1 base, J lost 3 bases, and 6 bases lay in between. Germline V lookup: CDR1 MGHRA, CDR2 YSYEKL.

Of note for this clone: This sample includes further DNA sequences coding for the same CDR3. V usage is TRBV28 and J usage is TRBJ1-2; 7 bases are shared with TRBD1. The CDR3 extends over 13 amino acids. V shed 5 bases, J shed 4 bases, and the junction held 4 bases outside the gene matches. Germline V lookup: CDR1 MDHEN, CDR2 SYDVKM. CDR3 residues: CASSLGTVYGYTF. The CDR3 bases are TGTGCCAGCAGTCTCGGGACAGTCTATGGCTACACCTTC.

CDR3 amino acids: CASSYEGLGYGYTF. CDR3 DNA sequence: TGTGCCAGCAGTTACGAGGGTTTGGGGTATGGCTACACCTTC. This sequence joins TRBV6-5 and TRBJ1-2; D remains unclear. CDR1 and CDR2 from the germline V gene are MNHEY and SVGAGI. The CDR3 has 14 amino acids. V was trimmed by 2 bases and J by 5 bases, leaving 12 bases between them.

The chain couples TRBV12-3 or TRBV12-4 to TRBJ2-3, with 9 bases matching TRBD2. CDR3 length equals 12 residues. The J segment lost 5 bases and the V segment lost 11 bases, leaving 5 bases of the junction unmatched. The DNA for the CDR3 is TGTGCCGGTAGCGGGGGAGAAGATACGCAGTATTTT. This encodes CAGSGGEDTQYF.

Details on this clone: At one end the junction does not follow the germline gene, possibly because of a read error. This chain joins TRBV4-1 and TRBJ2-3, with a weak D call TRBD1 (5 bases). Germline V gives CDR1 MGHRA, CDR2 YSYEKL. This CDR3 is built from 13 residues. The CDR3 sequence is CASSQPPTDAQYF. The CDR3 DNA follows: TGCGCCAGCAGCCAACCCCCGACAGATGCGCAGTATTTT.

This sequence joins TRBV7-9 and TRBJ2-5, with a tentative D call TRBD1 (5 bases). Germline CDR1 is SEHNR and CDR2 is FQNEAQ (reference sequence). The V end lost 3 bases, the J end lost 2 bases, and 7 bases lay between the germline ends. The CDR3 totals 13 residues. CDR3 residues: CASSLTAQETQYF. As DNA, the CDR3 is TGTGCCAGCAGCTTGACAGCTCAAGAGACCCAGTACTTC. Together with reference TRBV7-9 and TRBJ2-5, the CDR3 gives the full variable domain: DTGVSQNPRHKITKRGQNVTFRCDPISEHNRLYWYRQTLGQGPEFLTYFQNEAQLEKSRLLSDRFSAERPKGSFSTLEIQRTEQGDSAMYLCASSLTAQETQYFGPGTRLLVL.

The chain has TRBV5-5 and TRBJ1-5; D unresolved. Trimming stripped 5 bases from V and 4 bases from J, with 10 bases between. CDR1 is SGHKS and CDR2 is YYEKEE in the germline V gene (reference sequence). The length of the CDR3 is 13 residues. The chain's CDR3 is CASRFGPNQPQHF. The CDR3 nucleotides are TGTGCCAGCAGGTTTGGGCCAAATCAGCCCCAGCATTTT.

The chain links TRBV4-1 to TRBJ2-1, with a possible D match to TRBD1 (5 bases). The length of the CDR3 is 14 residues. Trimming left V 4 bases short and J 3 bases short, with 10 bases between. The germline gives CDR1 MGHRA, CDR2 YSYEKL. The CDR3 loop reads CASSRADSYNEQFF. CDR3 coding DNA: TGCGCCAGCAGCCGAGCAGACAGCTACAATGAGCAGTTCTTC.

The rearrangement uses TRBV19 and TRBJ1-1, with D hard to call. The V end was cut by 4 bases, the J end by 2 bases, with 8 bases between. Germline V CDR1 and CDR2: LNHDA, SQIVND (reference sequence). The CDR3 loop spans 13 amino acids. The CDR3 DNA sequence: TGTGCCAGTAGTAGACTGCAAAACACTGAAGCTTTCTTT. Translated, it gives CASSRLQNTEAFF.

The chain employs TRBV24-1 and TRBJ2-7; D may be TRBD1 (6 bases). Germline loops: CDR1 KGHDR, CDR2 SFDVKD. V shed 3 bases and J shed 3 bases, with 11 bases lying between them. This CDR3 is 14 amino acids long. Here the CDR3 DNA reads TGTGCCACCAGTGATGGTAGAGGGGGCTACGAGCAGTACTTC. It translates to CATSDGRGGYEQYF.

This chain connects TRBV9 to TRBJ2-1; TRBD2 agrees at 7 bases. Germline trimming cut 1 base from V and 8 bases from J; bases unmatched to any gene: 9. Germline CDR1 and CDR2: SGDLS and YYNGEE. This CDR3 contains 15 residues. This chain's CDR3 is CASSVWGRAMDEQFF. As DNA, the CDR3 is TGTGCCAGCAGCGTATGGGGGAGGGCCATGGATGAGCAGTTCTTC.

The rearrangement joins TRBV4-3 to TRBJ1-5; D call uncertain. Per the germline V gene, CDR1 is LGHNA and CDR2 is YSLEER. Trimming took 1 base from V and 0 from J, leaving 7 bases between them. The CDR3 length is 15 residues. The chain's CDR3 is CASSQVADSNQPQHF. The CDR3 coding sequence is TGCGCCAGCAGCCAAGTTGCGGATAGCAATCAGCCCCAGCATTTT.

The chain couples TRBV28 to TRBJ1-1, with D possibly matching TRBD1 (6 bases). Trimming pared 5 bases from V and 6 bases from J, leaving 19 bases between. This CDR3 comprises 15 residues. The germline CDR1 and CDR2 sequences are MDHEN and SYDVKM. The CDR3 DNA sequence: TGTGCCAGCAGTCCCCCCTCAGGGGATATTGCTGAAGCTTTCTTT. This gives the protein CASSPPSGDIAEAFF.